The clone carrying this TCR beta chain was detected many times. What it recognizes is unknown. Generation of TCR cDNA used 5'RACE template switching (which added a universal primer site and UMIs). TCRdb re-derived calls from the 5' RACE reads in MiXCR, one entry per CDR3 protein. Among approximately 160,000 distinct CDR3 sequences, roughly 6.2% were seen once, and the ten largest hold roughly 3%. The sample belongs to a study of T cells after yellow fever vaccination. General study results and limits: By day 5 rather than day 15, the secondary response had peaked, though it was weaker. Only a minor proportion of clonotypes was detected across both CD4 and CD8 compartments. Detected again after the booster were most primary-vaccination clones, at approximately 95% CD4 and 70% to 90% CD8.

From germline, CDR1 is DFQATT and CDR2 SNEGSKA (reference sequence). The CDR3 runs to 12 residues. J lost 3 bases, V lost 5 bases, and 3 bases had no gene match. The source was CD4+ T cells sorted from PBMCs, collected on the day of the first yellow fever vaccination. The sequence derives from a man younger than 35 who received the YFV17D yellow fever vaccine. The genes are TRBV20-1 and TRBJ1-1, with TRBD1 matching over 7 bases. The CDR3 nucleotides read TGCAGTGCTCCCAGGGGGGACACTGAAGCTTTCTTT. It codes for CSAPRGDTEAFF.